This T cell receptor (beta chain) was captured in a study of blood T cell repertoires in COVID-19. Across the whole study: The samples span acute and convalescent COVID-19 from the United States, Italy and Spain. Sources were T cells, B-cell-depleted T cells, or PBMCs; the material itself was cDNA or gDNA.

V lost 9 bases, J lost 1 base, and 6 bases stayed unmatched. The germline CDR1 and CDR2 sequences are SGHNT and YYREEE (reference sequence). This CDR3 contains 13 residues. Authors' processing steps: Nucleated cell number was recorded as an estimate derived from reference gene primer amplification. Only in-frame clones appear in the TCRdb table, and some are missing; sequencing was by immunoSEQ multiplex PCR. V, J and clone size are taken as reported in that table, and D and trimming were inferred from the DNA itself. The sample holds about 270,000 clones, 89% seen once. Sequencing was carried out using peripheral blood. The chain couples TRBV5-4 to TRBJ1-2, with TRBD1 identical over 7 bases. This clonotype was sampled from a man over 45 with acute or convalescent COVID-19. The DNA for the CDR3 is TGTGCCACGGGGACAGTAATTAACTATGGCTACACCTTC. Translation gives CATGTVINYGYTF.